This TCR beta chain was sequenced for a study of prognosis after radiotherapy for stage I lung cancer. Study details: The study enrolled around 13 men and about six women as patients, aged roughly 53 to 84 with a median of almost 75 years. Tumors were squamous cell carcinoma in about 7 patients and adenocarcinoma in about twelve.

Multiplex PCR in two rounds served to amplify TCR beta CDR3 from genomic DNA. Used in first-round PCR were primers specific to each TRBV and TRBJ gene. TCRdb re-called the multiplex PCR reads through MiXCR, storing one row per CDR3 protein. The sample has approximately 14,000 distinct CDR3 sequences, roughly 50% seen once. The CDR3 covers 15 residues. V was clipped by 2 bases and J by 1 base, with 10 bases between them. Germline loops: CDR1 KGHDR, CDR2 SFDVKD. Assessment by CT and PET/CT found all patients node-negative, and none had prior chemotherapy, radiotherapy or other malignancies. This clonotype was counted ten times or more.

V usage is TRBV24-1 and J usage is TRBJ2-5; a weak D match, TRBD1 (5 bases). The sequence derives from a donor aged 50 or older with non-small cell lung cancer. This material consisted of PBMCs, taken before or after stereotactic body radiation therapy (not recorded which). CDR3 sequence (DNA): TGTGCCACCAGTGATTCGGACACGCTCCAAGAGACCCAGTACTTC. This codes for CATSDSDTLQETQYF.